Detailed here is one T cell receptor beta chain. Its antigen is not identified. This sample was taken from a study of blood T cells in healthy people across ages. Study-level points and caveats: While age rose, TCR beta diversity per million T cells dropped in a roughly linear way.

Together with a sample-barcoded 5' primer, a J-beta primer mix was included in a second PCR lasting roughly 6 to 12 cycles. MiXCR was run by TCRdb on the 5' RACE reads, yielding one entry per CDR3 protein. The sample comprises roughly 1,700,000 distinct CDR3 sequences, approximately 30% of which are singletons, and 7.7% rests with the top ten. The CDR3 loop spans 15 amino acids. Trimming cost V 2 bases and J 6 bases; bases outside gene matches: 9. The germline CDR1 and CDR2 sequences are DFQATT and SNEGSKA (reference sequence). The receptor's source is a woman aged 25-40 years in good health. Specimen: blood. The chain has TRBV20-1 and TRBJ1-1, with 10 bases that match TRBD1. The CDR3 DNA reads as TGCAGTGCTAGACCCCGGGACAGGGGAGGGGCTGAAGCTTTCTTT. Its translation is CSARPRDRGGAEAFF.